Listed below are T cell receptor beta chains from one sample, sequenced in a study of response to subunit inactivated influenza vaccine. TCRdb re-called the RT-PCR reads through MiXCR, storing one row per CDR3 protein. The sample has 550,000 to 600,000 distinct CDR3 sequences, around 11% seen once; the top ten hold roughly 10%. Specimen: PBMCs from blood, collected on the day of vaccination. These receptors all stem from a man between 50 and 59 years old who received an inactivated influenza vaccine. CDR3s include the opening cysteine and the closing phenylalanine or tryptophan. The order of the fields is clone size, D gene, V gene, J gene, CDR3 protein, CDR3 DNA. D genes are given only for firm matches. Size tells how often a clone was seen (once, few, many) or the class of an expanded clone, and some rows leave it out.

NA	NA	TRBV21-1	TRBJ2-1	CASSKLAGGQSSYNEQFF	TGTGCCAGCAGCAAGCTAGCGGGGGGCCAAAGCTCCTACAATGAGCAGTTCTTC
few	TRBD2	TRBV29-1	TRBJ2-2	CSVGLAANTGELFF	TGCAGCGTTGGTCTAGCGGCGAACACCGGGGAGCTGTTTTTT
few	TRBD1	TRBV27	TRBJ2-3	CASRPPPGQGFSDTQYF	TGTGCCAGCAGGCCTCCTCCGGGACAGGGGTTTTCAGATACGCAGTATTTT
NA	NA	TRBV9	TRBJ2-5	CASSVEALQETQYF	TGTGCCAGCAGCGTAGAGGCCCTCCAAGAGACCCAGTACTTC
few	TRBD2	TRBV20-1	TRBJ2-5	CSALTYGGTQETQYF	TGCAGTGCTCTTACTTACGGGGGGACGCAAGAGACCCAGTACTTC
many	TRBD1	TRBV7-9	TRBJ1-1	CASSNRGRMNTEAFF	TGTGCCAGCAGCAACAGGGGGCGGATGAACACTGAAGCTTTCTTT
NA	NA	TRBV6-6	TRBJ1-5	CASGQNSNQPQHF	TGTGCCAGCGGGCAGAATAGCAATCAGCCCCAGCATTTT
NA	TRBD2	TRBV5-1	TRBJ2-2	CASSLPSGLAGTNTGELFF	TGCGCCAGCAGCTTGCCATCGGGGTTAGCGGGAACGAACACCGGGGAGCTGTTTTTT
many	TRBD2	TRBV9	TRBJ2-3	CASNPAGGADTQYF	TGTGCCAGCAACCCCGCGGGGGGTGCAGATACGCAGTATTTT
NA	NA	TRBV4-2	TRBJ2-2	CASSQEGGPGELFF	TGTGCCAGCAGCCAAGAGGGCGGCCCCGGGGAGCTGTTTTTT
many	TRBD1	TRBV4-3	TRBJ1-1	CASSQGTGGGRMNTEAFF	TGCGCCAGCAGCCAAGGAACGGGAGGGGGCCGGATGAACACTGAAGCTTTCTTT
few	TRBD2	TRBV29-1	TRBJ2-1	CSVDLRLAGGEQFF	TGCAGCGTTGACCTCAGACTAGCGGGAGGTGAGCAGTTCTTC
many	NA	TRBV29-1	TRBJ2-7	CSVESGSYEQYF	TGCAGCGTTGAAAGCGGATCCTACGAGCAGTACTTC
few	TRBD1	TRBV5-1	TRBJ2-3	CASSLALTGGRSTDTQYF	TGCGCCAGCAGCTTGGCCCTGACAGGGGGTAGGAGCACAGATACGCAGTATTTT
NA	TRBD2	TRBV15	TRBJ2-1	CATSRDITSGGNEQFF	TGTGCCACCAGCAGAGATATAACTAGCGGGGGGAATGAGCAGTTCTTC
NA	NA	TRBV7-2	TRBJ2-7	CASSTAGPSYEQYF	TGTGCCAGCAGTACGGCAGGGCCGTCCTACGAGCAGTACTTC
many	NA	TRBV5-1	TRBJ2-3	CASSLGDTDTQYF	TGTGCCAGCAGTTTAGGGGACACAGATACGCAGTATTTT
few	NA	TRBV7-6	TRBJ1-5	CASSLGTGSRNQPQHF	TGTGCCAGCAGCTTAGGTACAGGCTCCCGCAATCAGCCCCAGCATTTT
few	TRBD1	TRBV7-2	TRBJ1-5	CASSWGTGGAGNQPQHF	TGTGCCAGCAGCTGGGGGACAGGGGGCGCAGGTAATCAGCCCCAGCATTTT
many	NA	TRBV6-5	TRBJ2-2	CASSYSIMGVNTGELFF	TGTGCCAGCAGTTACTCGATAATGGGAGTTAACACCGGGGAGCTGTTTTTT
many	NA	TRBV6-2/TRBV6-3	TRBJ2-5	CASIRRQQGETQYF	TGTGCCAGCATACGGAGACAACAAGGAGAGACCCAGTACTTC
few	TRBD1	TRBV5-1	TRBJ2-3	CASSTTGGLLPDTQYF	TGCGCCAGCAGCACAACAGGGGGCTTATTGCCGGATACGCAGTATTTT
few	NA	TRBV5-6	TRBJ2-1	CASSLPGTQNEQFF	TGTGCCAGCAGCTTGCCCGGGACCCAGAATGAGCAGTTCTTC
few	TRBD1	TRBV10-3	TRBJ1-5	CAISGDRGLGNQPQHF	TGTGCCATCAGTGGCGACAGGGGCCTTGGCAATCAGCCCCAGCATTTT
many	NA	TRBV15	TRBJ1-4	CATSRARTTNEKLFF	TGTGCCACCAGCAGAGCTAGGACAACTAATGAAAAACTGTTTTTT
few	NA	TRBV12-3/TRBV12-4	TRBJ1-5	CASSSSESNQPQHF	TGTGCCAGCAGTTCCAGTGAGAGCAATCAGCCCCAGCATTTT
NA	NA	TRBV25-1	TRBJ2-2	CASSPLGENTGELFF	TGTGCCAGCAGCCCCCTCGGGGAGAACACCGGGGAGCTGTTTTTT
NA	NA	TRBV29-1	TRBJ1-5	CSVRTNRAGDPQHF	TGCAGCGTCCGTACCAACAGGGCGGGGGATCCCCAGCATTTT
many	TRBD2	TRBV20-1	TRBJ2-1	CSAKAGSYNEQFF	TGCAGTGCTAAAGCGGGGAGCTACAATGAGCAGTTCTTC
few	TRBD2	TRBV7-2	TRBJ2-5	CASSLAGTSGQETQYF	TGTGCCAGCAGCTTAGCTGGGACTAGCGGACAAGAGACCCAGTACTTC
few	TRBD2	TRBV7-9	TRBJ2-1	CASPAGWREVAINEQFF	TGTGCCAGCCCCGCTGGCTGGCGGGAGGTCGCTATTAATGAGCAGTTCTTC
NA	NA	TRBV20-1	TRBJ1-1	CSASGETRGAGTEAFF	TGCAGTGCTAGTGGGGAGACAAGGGGCGCGGGAACTGAAGCTTTCTTT
NA	NA	TRBV5-1	TRBJ2-6	CASSAGSGANVLTF	TGCGCCAGCAGCGCCGGGTCTGGGGCCAACGTCCTGACTTTC
few	NA	TRBV5-8	TRBJ2-7	CASDGVYLRSYEQYF	TGTGCCAGCGATGGCGTTTATCTGCGGTCCTACGAGCAGTACTTC
NA	NA	TRBV6-5	TRBJ2-7	CASSYDRFSYEQYF	TGTGCCAGCAGTTACGACAGGTTTAGCTACGAGCAGTACTTC
few	NA	TRBV5-5	TRBJ1-6	CASSSPDGLMVSPLHF	TGTGCCAGCAGCTCCCCCGACGGCCTAATGGTTTCACCCCTCCACTTT
NA	TRBD2	TRBV13	TRBJ2-3	CASSLAASGRRTDTQYF	TGTGCCAGCAGCTTAGCGGCTAGCGGGAGACGCACAGATACGCAGTATTTT
NA	NA	TRBV3-1	TRBJ1-1	CASSQVLVWRNTEAFF	TGTGCCAGCAGCCAAGTCCTGGTATGGAGGAACACTGAAGCTTTCTTT
many	NA	TRBV12-3/TRBV12-4	TRBJ1-5	CASRQQGYNQPQHF	TGTGCCAGCAGACAACAGGGTTACAATCAGCCCCAGCATTTT
NA	NA	TRBV9	TRBJ2-1	CASSVAGSGLGGHEQFF	TGTGCCAGCAGCGTGGCTGGGTCAGGCCTGGGGGGGCATGAGCAGTTCTTC
many	NA	TRBV6-2/TRBV6-3	TRBJ2-3	CASSYSGVDTQYF	TGTGCCAGCAGTTACTCGGGAGTGGATACGCAGTATTTT
few	NA	TRBV5-1	TRBJ2-7	CASSPNTGTLSYEQYF	TGCGCCAGCAGCCCGAATACCGGGACCCTCTCCTACGAGCAGTACTTC
few	NA	TRBV18	TRBJ2-3	CASSPTQAGTDTQYF	TGTGCCAGCTCACCAACACAGGCGGGGACAGATACGCAGTATTTT
few	TRBD2	TRBV29-1	TRBJ2-7	CSVEVAGTYEQYF	TGCAGCGTTGAAGTAGCGGGAACCTACGAGCAGTACTTC
NA	NA	TRBV25-1	TRBJ1-1	CASRAPGTRNTEAFF	TGTGCCAGCAGAGCACCCGGGACACGGAACACTGAAGCTTTCTTT
NA	NA	TRBV5-1	TRBJ2-6	CASSNRLASAGANVLTF	TGCGCCAGCAGCAACAGGCTTGCCTCAGCTGGGGCCAACGTCCTGACTTTC